The rows below give T cell receptor beta chains drawn from one sample of a study of immune heterogeneity within non-small cell lung tumors. One entry per CDR3 protein results from TCRdb running MiXCR on the multiplex PCR reads. The sample has 8,500 to 13,000 distinct CDR3 sequences; 25% to 30% are singletons. Sequenced material: lung tumor tissue. Receptor source: a man aged 50 to 59 with non-small cell lung cancer. The conserved cysteine and the conserved F or W are not part of the CDR3 here. Each record gives: V gene, CDR3 protein.

V: TRBV6-1
CDR3: ASSPTSGGQTQY

V: TRBV28
CDR3: ASSHESGTAQVWGKINEQF

V: TRBV6-1
CDR3: ASRGLAVPNTGELF

V: TRBV2
CDR3: ASSEYGGRNSYEQY

V: TRBV7-2
CDR3: ASSLGGLVYEQY

V: TRBV6-1
CDR3: ARGTSGRGTDTQY

V: TRBV12-3/TRBV12-4
CDR3: ASSHGQFQETQY

V: TRBV29-1
CDR3: SVVFQHRSIESF

V: TRBV15
CDR3: ATSRGAGALYEQY

V: TRBV6-1
CDR3: ASTWDRGTDTQY

V: TRBV15
CDR3: ATSRDGGYTEAF

V: TRBV18
CDR3: ASSPDRNQPQH

V: TRBV27
CDR3: ASSQRGGPSGTQY

V: TRBV30
CDR3: AWSVSWGRGSNTEAF

V: TRBV2
CDR3: ASSLRTSGSREQF

V: TRBV28
CDR3: ASMMPPGTSGGAYNEQF

V: TRBV28
CDR3: ASSLIVPNQPQH

V: TRBV19
CDR3: ASSMGERTGSQPQH

V: TRBV27
CDR3: ASSSLGDEQY

V: TRBV19
CDR3: ASSPECSSAEDTQY

V: TRBV2
CDR3: ASSEYPLLLQPNVAKNIQY

V: TRBV7-2
CDR3: ASSQQGARGGTQY

V: TRBV12-3/TRBV12-4
CDR3: ARTRTGEFTYTQY

V: TRBV28
CDR3: ASSFLQREMKTQY

V: TRBV7-8
CDR3: ASSFQQGNEQY

V: TRBV29-1
CDR3: SVIARDHSTDTQY

V: TRBV6-5
CDR3: ASSYLGTGMFRTEAF

V: TRBV11-2
CDR3: ASTPGGERVAF

V: TRBV19
CDR3: ASSMDIQETQY

V: TRBV29-1
CDR3: SVVQGQLHH

V: TRBV20-1
CDR3: SARGQSLLEQY

V: TRBV18
CDR3: ASSPRGRASYEQY

V: TRBV7-9
CDR3: ASSLAVPGGTTYEQY

V: TRBV19
CDR3: ASSQTSGGASEQF

V: TRBV6-1
CDR3: ASSESGRLAKNIQY

V: TRBV28
CDR3: ASSGRLAATGEQY

V: TRBV13
CDR3: ASTSGPKGAFMYNEQF

V: TRBV19
CDR3: ASSTSPAGSYGYT

V: TRBV4-1
CDR3: ASSQVETGYNEQF

V: TRBV28
CDR3: ASRPADGFNQPQH

V: TRBV5-1
CDR3: ASSLRYQAPAYEQY

V: TRBV2
CDR3: ASSTGQGAPKSY